These T cell receptor beta chains were read from a single sample in a study of blood T cells in healthy people across ages. Each CDR3 protein gets one entry after TCRdb re-called the 5' RACE reads with MiXCR. The sample has about a million distinct CDR3 sequences, roughly 52% seen once; the top ten hold around 15%. The sequencing input was blood. The receptors originated from a man aged 25-45 years in good health. The CDR3 runs from the conserved cysteine through the conserved F or W. D genes are given only for firm matches. The size of a clone is reported for some rows only, either as once, few or many, or as a class for expanded clones.

j_call: TRBJ2-3
clone_size: few
v_call: TRBV6-5
d_call: .
cdr3_aa: CASSYPGTDTQYF
cdr3_nt: TGTGCCAGCAGTTACCCCGGGACAGATACGCAGTATTTT

j_call: TRBJ2-3
clone_size: .
v_call: TRBV29-1
d_call: TRBD2
cdr3_aa: CSVETSGGAGDTQYF
cdr3_nt: TGCAGCGTTGAGACTAGCGGGGGGGCAGGAGATACGCAGTATTTT

j_call: TRBJ1-6
clone_size: .
v_call: TRBV20-1
d_call: .
cdr3_aa: CSAGRQDYNSPLHF
cdr3_nt: TGCAGTGCTGGCCGACAGGACTATAATTCACCCCTCCACTTT

j_call: TRBJ1-1
clone_size: .
v_call: TRBV6-5
d_call: TRBD1
cdr3_aa: CASSYGTGTNTEAFF
cdr3_nt: TGTGCCAGCAGTTACGGGACAGGGACGAACACTGAAGCTTTCTTT

j_call: TRBJ2-3
clone_size: .
v_call: TRBV6-2/TRBV6-3
d_call: TRBD2
cdr3_aa: CASSYRRAGTSTDTQYF
cdr3_nt: TGTGCCAGCAGTTACAGGAGAGCGGGAACTAGCACAGATACGCAGTATTTT

j_call: TRBJ2-1
clone_size: .
v_call: TRBV20-1
d_call: TRBD2
cdr3_aa: CSAQGGLAGGVSYNEQFF
cdr3_nt: TGCAGTGCTCAAGGCGGACTAGCGGGGGGGGTCTCCTACAATGAGCAGTTCTTC

j_call: TRBJ1-4
clone_size: few
v_call: TRBV20-1
d_call: .
cdr3_aa: CSARDARATGLMEKLFF
cdr3_nt: TGCAGTGCTAGAGACGCGCGGGCGACCGGCCTAATGGAAAAACTGTTTTTT

j_call: TRBJ1-1
clone_size: .
v_call: TRBV12-3/TRBV12-4
d_call: .
cdr3_aa: CASRLGGVSTEAFF
cdr3_nt: TGTGCCAGCAGGCTAGGAGGGGTGAGCACTGAAGCTTTCTTT

j_call: TRBJ2-1
clone_size: few
v_call: TRBV6-2/TRBV6-3
d_call: TRBD2
cdr3_aa: CASRAGGDYNEQFF
cdr3_nt: TGTGCCAGCAGAGCGGGGGGAGACTACAATGAGCAGTTCTTC

j_call: TRBJ1-1
clone_size: .
v_call: TRBV20-1
d_call: .
cdr3_aa: CSARGGTDLMNTEAFF
cdr3_nt: TGCAGTGCTAGGGGCGGGACTGATCTCATGAACACTGAAGCTTTCTTT

j_call: TRBJ1-1
clone_size: .
v_call: TRBV14
d_call: .
cdr3_aa: CASRRTANTEAFF
cdr3_nt: TGTGCCAGCAGGCGCACCGCTAACACTGAAGCTTTCTTT

j_call: TRBJ1-5
clone_size: .
v_call: TRBV27
d_call: .
cdr3_aa: CASYGDTYNQPQHF
cdr3_nt: TGTGCCAGCTACGGGGATACCTACAATCAGCCCCAGCATTTT

j_call: TRBJ2-1
clone_size: few
v_call: TRBV6-1
d_call: .
cdr3_aa: CASSTGGGGNEQFF
cdr3_nt: TGTGCCAGCAGCACGGGGGGAGGGGGCAATGAGCAGTTCTTC

j_call: TRBJ2-7
clone_size: .
v_call: TRBV12-3/TRBV12-4
d_call: .
cdr3_aa: CASSLLARENEQYF
cdr3_nt: TGTGCCAGCAGTTTATTGGCCAGGGAGAACGAGCAGTACTTC

j_call: TRBJ1-2
clone_size: .
v_call: TRBV29-1
d_call: .
cdr3_aa: CSAGQNNYGYTF
cdr3_nt: TGCAGCGCTGGACAGAATAACTATGGCTACACCTTC

j_call: TRBJ2-1
clone_size: once
v_call: TRBV21-1
d_call: .
cdr3_aa: CASSKALDPWGAGVPSSYNEQFF
cdr3_nt: TGTGCCAGCAGCAAAGCGCTGGACCCTTGGGGAGCGGGGGTACCCAGCTCCTACAATGAGCAGTTCTTC

j_call: TRBJ2-3
clone_size: few
v_call: TRBV28
d_call: .
cdr3_aa: CASALVDTDTQYF
cdr3_nt: TGTGCCAGCGCCCTGGTCGACACAGATACGCAGTATTTT

j_call: TRBJ1-6
clone_size: .
v_call: TRBV7-9
d_call: .
cdr3_aa: CASSAQGSQNSPLHF
cdr3_nt: TGTGCCAGCAGCGCCCAGGGTTCTCAGAATTCACCCCTCCACTTT

j_call: TRBJ2-1
clone_size: few
v_call: TRBV6-2/TRBV6-3
d_call: TRBD1
cdr3_aa: CASSSRTGASSYNEQFF
cdr3_nt: TGTGCCAGCAGTTCCCGGACAGGCGCGAGCTCCTACAATGAGCAGTTCTTC

j_call: TRBJ2-1
clone_size: many
v_call: TRBV9
d_call: TRBD1
cdr3_aa: CASSVTPGQGGGEQFF
cdr3_nt: TGTGCCAGCAGCGTAACGCCGGGACAGGGTGGGGGTGAGCAGTTCTTC

j_call: TRBJ2-7
clone_size: .
v_call: TRBV29-1
d_call: TRBD1
cdr3_aa: CSVGTGFRSEQYF
cdr3_nt: TGCAGCGTTGGGACAGGGTTTCGTAGCGAGCAGTACTTC

j_call: TRBJ2-5
clone_size: .
v_call: TRBV4-2
d_call: TRBD2
cdr3_aa: CASSQEGGGAYDEQYF
cdr3_nt: TGTGCCAGCAGCCAAGAGGGCGGGGGGGCCTACGATGAGCAGTACTTC

j_call: TRBJ2-1
clone_size: .
v_call: TRBV12-3/TRBV12-4
d_call: TRBD2
cdr3_aa: CASRFAAGGLRNEQFF
cdr3_nt: TGTGCCAGCAGATTTGCTGCGGGGGGCTTGAGGAATGAGCAGTTCTTC

j_call: TRBJ1-1
clone_size: .
v_call: TRBV12-3/TRBV12-4
d_call: .
cdr3_aa: CASSPWGSSEAFF
cdr3_nt: TGTGCCAGCAGCCCCTGGGGTAGCTCTGAAGCTTTCTTT

j_call: TRBJ2-7
clone_size: .
v_call: TRBV3-1
d_call: TRBD1
cdr3_aa: CASSQATGAPYEQYF
cdr3_nt: TGTGCCAGCAGCCAGGCGACAGGGGCGCCCTACGAGCAGTACTTC

j_call: TRBJ2-4
clone_size: few
v_call: TRBV7-2
d_call: .
cdr3_aa: CASSYGPSNIQYF
cdr3_nt: TGTGCCAGCAGCTACGGGCCATCAAACATTCAGTACTTC

j_call: TRBJ2-5
clone_size: few
v_call: TRBV18
d_call: .
cdr3_aa: CASSPDSTGETQYF
cdr3_nt: TGTGCCAGCTCACCGGACAGCACGGGGGAGACCCAGTACTTC

j_call: TRBJ2-7
clone_size: .
v_call: TRBV7-9
d_call: TRBD2
cdr3_aa: CASSKRELYEQYF
cdr3_nt: TGTGCCAGCAGCAAGCGGGAACTCTACGAGCAGTACTTC

j_call: TRBJ2-7
clone_size: .
v_call: TRBV9
d_call: TRBD1
cdr3_aa: CASSGPGQGTYNEQYF
cdr3_nt: TGTGCCAGCAGCGGACCGGGACAGGGAACTTACAATGAGCAGTACTTC

j_call: TRBJ2-5
clone_size: .
v_call: TRBV2
d_call: TRBD2
cdr3_aa: CASRRTSGSWETQYF
cdr3_nt: TGTGCCAGCAGAAGGACTAGCGGCTCCTGGGAGACCCAGTACTTC

j_call: TRBJ1-2
clone_size: .
v_call: TRBV7-2
d_call: .
cdr3_aa: CASSPKSGQDPYGYTF
cdr3_nt: TGTGCCAGCAGCCCTAAGTCGGGACAAGACCCTTATGGCTACACCTTC

j_call: TRBJ2-4
clone_size: .
v_call: TRBV10-3
d_call: .
cdr3_aa: CAISKRTALAKNIQYF
cdr3_nt: TGTGCCATCAGTAAGCGGACAGCCCTAGCCAAAAACATTCAGTACTTC

j_call: TRBJ2-5
clone_size: .
v_call: TRBV12-3/TRBV12-4
d_call: .
cdr3_aa: CATVSGDEQYF
cdr3_nt: TGTGCCACCGTATCAGGGGATGAGCAGTACTTC

j_call: TRBJ2-5
clone_size: .
v_call: TRBV20-1
d_call: TRBD1
cdr3_aa: CSARPQQDRRAETQYF
cdr3_nt: TGCAGTGCTAGGCCCCAGCAGGACAGGCGAGCAGAGACCCAGTACTTC

j_call: TRBJ2-5
clone_size: .
v_call: TRBV4-1
d_call: .
cdr3_aa: CASSPNGSPAQETQYF
cdr3_nt: TGCGCCAGCAGCCCTAACGGGTCCCCCGCGCAAGAGACCCAGTACTTC

j_call: TRBJ2-5
clone_size: .
v_call: TRBV20-1
d_call: TRBD2
cdr3_aa: CSAPRGGGETQYF
cdr3_nt: TGCAGTGCTCCCCGGGGGGGCGGCGAGACCCAGTACTTC

j_call: TRBJ2-2
clone_size: .
v_call: TRBV29-1
d_call: TRBD2
cdr3_aa: CSVVTSGVNTGELFF
cdr3_nt: TGCAGCGTCGTCACTAGCGGCGTTAACACCGGGGAGCTGTTTTTT

j_call: TRBJ1-2
clone_size: .
v_call: TRBV27
d_call: TRBD1
cdr3_aa: CASSTKTGTRVYGYTF
cdr3_nt: TGTGCCAGCAGCACCAAGACAGGGACCAGGGTCTATGGCTACACCTTC

j_call: TRBJ1-6
clone_size: .
v_call: TRBV6-6
d_call: .
cdr3_aa: CASSYLDGNNSPLHF
cdr3_nt: TGTGCCAGCAGTTACCTGGACGGAAATAATTCACCCCTCCACTTT

j_call: TRBJ1-2
clone_size: .
v_call: TRBV4-1
d_call: .
cdr3_aa: CASSQTRNGGSRGYTF
cdr3_nt: TGCGCCAGCAGCCAAACCCGCAACGGCGGTTCCCGTGGCTACACCTTC

j_call: TRBJ2-5
clone_size: .
v_call: TRBV20-1
d_call: .
cdr3_aa: CSARPNEGSRETQYF
cdr3_nt: TGCAGTGCTCGACCGAATGAGGGGAGCCGGGAGACCCAGTACTTC

j_call: TRBJ2-1
clone_size: few
v_call: TRBV29-1
d_call: TRBD2
cdr3_aa: CSGGGINEQFF
cdr3_nt: TGCAGCGGGGGAGGGATTAATGAGCAGTTCTTC

j_call: TRBJ2-3
clone_size: .
v_call: TRBV5-1
d_call: .
cdr3_aa: CASSPGPVSGTQYF
cdr3_nt: TGCGCCAGCAGCCCTGGGCCCGTTTCCGGGACGCAGTATTTT

j_call: TRBJ2-7
clone_size: .
v_call: TRBV27
d_call: .
cdr3_aa: CASTGTQSYEQYF
cdr3_nt: TGTGCCAGCACGGGGACTCAATCGTACGAGCAGTACTTC

j_call: TRBJ2-7
clone_size: .
v_call: TRBV4-1
d_call: .
cdr3_aa: CASSHEEPSYEQYF
cdr3_nt: TGCGCCAGCAGCCATGAGGAGCCCTCCTACGAGCAGTACTTC

j_call: TRBJ2-2
clone_size: few
v_call: TRBV20-1
d_call: .
cdr3_aa: CSARGGLNTGELFF
cdr3_nt: TGCAGTGCTAGGGGAGGATTGAACACCGGGGAGCTGTTTTTT

j_call: TRBJ2-1
clone_size: .
v_call: TRBV7-2
d_call: .
cdr3_aa: CASSVLRTNWQFF
cdr3_nt: TGTGCCAGCAGCGTCCTTAGGACGAATTGGCAGTTCTTC

j_call: TRBJ2-7
clone_size: many
v_call: TRBV29-1
d_call: .
cdr3_aa: CSVEPGTGYEQYF
cdr3_nt: TGCAGCGTTGAACCAGGGACTGGCTACGAGCAGTACTTC

j_call: TRBJ1-1
clone_size: once
v_call: TRBV6-5
d_call: .
cdr3_aa: CASSYWSASTEAFF
cdr3_nt: TGTGCCAGCAGTTACTGGTCCGCCAGCACTGAAGCTTTCTTT

j_call: TRBJ1-2
clone_size: few
v_call: TRBV7-9
d_call: .
cdr3_aa: CASSLANGEMGYTF
cdr3_nt: TGTGCCAGCAGCTTAGCGAATGGGGAGATGGGCTACACCTTC

j_call: TRBJ2-5
clone_size: .
v_call: TRBV27
d_call: TRBD2
cdr3_aa: CASQAGGESETQYF
cdr3_nt: TGTGCCAGCCAAGCGGGGGGCGAGTCAGAGACCCAGTACTTC

j_call: TRBJ2-2
clone_size: .
v_call: TRBV11-2
d_call: .
cdr3_aa: CASSLPSGWSAAGELFF
cdr3_nt: TGTGCCAGCAGCTTACCCTCCGGCTGGAGCGCAGCCGGGGAGCTGTTTTTT

j_call: TRBJ2-5
clone_size: many
v_call: TRBV7-2
d_call: .
cdr3_aa: CASSTGLQETQYF
cdr3_nt: TGTGCCAGCAGCACGGGACTCCAAGAGACCCAGTACTTC

j_call: TRBJ2-1
clone_size: .
v_call: TRBV25-1
d_call: TRBD1
cdr3_aa: CASRPRDSLYNEQFF
cdr3_nt: TGTGCCAGCCGGCCCCGGGACAGCCTATACAATGAGCAGTTCTTC

j_call: TRBJ2-7
clone_size: .
v_call: TRBV4-3
d_call: TRBD1
cdr3_aa: CASRPGQVLGERYF
cdr3_nt: TGCGCCAGCAGGCCGGGACAGGTTCTCGGGGAGCGGTACTTC

j_call: TRBJ1-2
clone_size: .
v_call: TRBV5-1
d_call: .
cdr3_aa: CASSLGEAVYGYTF
cdr3_nt: TGCGCCAGCAGCTTGGGTGAGGCAGTCTATGGCTACACCTTC

j_call: TRBJ2-3
clone_size: .
v_call: TRBV7-8
d_call: TRBD2
cdr3_aa: CASSLHARGGTTDTQYF
cdr3_nt: TGTGCCAGCAGCTTACATGCGCGGGGGGGAACCACAGATACGCAGTATTTT